Listed here are 27 T cell receptor beta chains from one sample, sequenced in a study of blood T cell repertoires in COVID-19. This table comes from immunoSEQ multiplex PCR, and its TCRdb copy is limited to in-frame clones, with some not included. Counted here are approximately 350,000 clones, more than 85% occurring once; the ten biggest clones make up around 3%. The material sequenced was PBMCs or T cells enriched from blood (not recorded which). The receptors derive from a woman aged 25 to 39 who had recovered from COVID-19.

V and J are TRBV7-9 and TRBJ1-2, with TRBD1 as a possible D gene (5 bases). V gave up 3 bases and J gave up 0 bases, with 8 bases separating them. The CDR3 has 14 residues. CDR1 is SEHNR and CDR2 is FQNEAQ in the germline V gene (reference sequence). The CDR3 loop is CASSLTESNYGYTF. The DNA for the CDR3 is TGTGCCAGCAGCTTGACAGAGTCTAACTATGGCTACACCTTC. Full variable domain (remainder filled in from reference TRBV7-9 and TRBJ1-2): DTGVSQNPRHKITKRGQNVTFRCDPISEHNRLYWYRQTLGQGPEFLTYFQNEAQLEKSRLLSDRFSAERPKGSFSTLEIQRTEQGDSAMYLCASSLTESNYGYTFGSGTRLTVV.

In DNA form, the CDR3 reads TGTGCCAGTACCCTGACAGGTGAACCCTACGAGCAGTACTTC. Protein product: CASTLTGEPYEQYF. The J gene is TRBJ2-7, the V gene TRBV19, with a tentative D call TRBD1 (6 bases). The length of the CDR3 is 14 residues. V lost 7 bases and J lost 2, with 15 bases in between. Germline V gene lookup returns CDR1 LNHDA and CDR2 SQIVND (reference sequence).

The CDR3 coding sequence is TGTGCCAGCAGCTTGCAAAAACAGGGGAATGGCTACACCTTC. Its protein product is CASSLQKQGNGYTF. The genes are TRBV7-3 and TRBJ1-2; 7 nucleotides align to TRBD1. J gave up 6 bases and V 3 bases, and 7 bases lay outside the gene matches. Per the germline V gene, CDR1 is SGHTA and CDR2 is FQGTGA. The CDR3 covers 14 residues.

The gene calls are TRBV12-3 or TRBV12-4 and TRBJ2-4; TRBD2 might be the D (5 bases). The CDR3 is 12 residues long. V lost 3 bases and J lost 5, with 5 bases in between. CDR3 loop: CASSFGENIQYF. CDR3 nucleotides: TGTGCCAGCAGTTTCGGGGAAAACATTCAGTACTTC.

The chain carries TRBV29-1 and TRBJ1-1; 8 bases match TRBD1. The V gene's germline CDR1 is SQVTM and CDR2 ANQGSEA. The CDR3 has 12 residues. After removal of 6 bases from V and 11 bases from J, the junction contained 11 bases not matched to a gene. The CDR3 protein is CSVRRTGSYAFF. The CDR3 region has the DNA TGCAGCGTCCGAAGGACAGGGTCCTACGCTTTCTTT.

This chain uses TRBV27 with TRBJ1-1; D may be TRBD1 (5 bases). Per germline, CDR1 MNHEY and CDR2 SMNVEV (reference sequence). V lost 0 bases, J lost 3 bases, and 11 bases lay in between. There are 15 residues in the CDR3. CDR3 nucleotide sequence: TGTGCCAGCAGTTTATCGCAGGGAGGTTACACTGAAGCTTTCTTT. It yields the protein CASSLSQGGYTEAFF.

The V call is TRBV11-2, the J call TRBJ1-2; weak D call: TRBD1 (5 bases). The germline V gene has CDR1 SGHAT and CDR2 FQNNGV. Trimming took 5 bases from V and 12 from J, leaving 16 bases between them. The CDR3 is 12 amino acids. CDR3 in DNA: TGTGCCAGCAGCGGCGCGGGGGGGATCCACACCTTC. Encoded protein: CASSGAGGIHTF.

This chain links TRBV7-9 with TRBJ2-2; D is possibly TRBD2 (5 bases). The germline gives CDR1 SEHNR, CDR2 FQNEAQ (reference sequence). This CDR3 spans 13 amino acids. With 3 bases removed from V and 5 bases from J, the gap between germline ends came to 7 bases. The CDR3 region is CASSFTRTGELFF. The CDR3 bases are TGTGCCAGCAGCTTTACTAGAACCGGGGAGCTGTTTTTT.

This clone was recorded once. V usage is TRBV5-1 and J usage is TRBJ2-2; 8 bases map to TRBD1. V lost 5 bases to trimming and J lost 1 base; unmatched junction nucleotides: 1. Germline lookup yields CDR1 SGHRS and CDR2 YFSETQ. This CDR3 has 14 amino acids. This chain's CDR3 is CASSGTGNTGELFF. CDR3 DNA sequence: TGCGCCAGCAGTGGGACAGGGAACACCGGGGAGCTGTTTTTT.

V usage is TRBV15 and J usage is TRBJ2-7; TRBD2 matches 8 bases. Germline V lookup: CDR1 LNHNV, CDR2 YYDKDF (reference sequence). The CDR3 spans 18 residues. The junction had 12 bases not matched to a gene; V was cut back by 0 bases and J by 2 bases. The CDR3, as DNA: TGTGCCACCAGCAGAGATATTGGGGGCGGGGGGATACCCTACGAGCAGTACTTC. Its translation is CATSRDIGGGGIPYEQYF. The whole variable domain, remainder taken from reference TRBV15 and TRBJ2-7, is DAMVIQNPRYQVTQFGKPVTLSCSQTLNHNVMYWYQQKSSQAPKLLFHYYDKDFNNEADTPDNFQSRRPNTSFCFLDIRSPGLGDTAMYLCATSRDIGGGGIPYEQYFGPGTRLTVT.

The table lists this clone with a count of one. The gene calls are TRBV30 and TRBJ2-3; TRBD2 aligns across 10 bases. Germline CDR1 is GTSNPN and CDR2 is SVGIG (reference sequence). The length of the CDR3 is 15 residues. Trimming removed 3 bases from V and 2 bases from J; junction bases left unmatched: 5. The CDR3 DNA reads TGTGCCTGGAGACCGGGACTAGCGAACACAGATACGCAGTATTTT. The encoded protein is CAWRPGLANTDTQYF.

This rearrangement joins TRBV11-2 to TRBJ2-7; no firm D call. The V gene's germline CDR1 is SGHAT and CDR2 FQNNGV. The CDR3 runs to 14 residues. Trimming pared 2 bases from V and 1 base from J, leaving 9 bases between. CDR3 region: CASSLSVGSYEQYF. The DNA of the CDR3 is TGTGCCAGCAGCTTATCGGTCGGTTCCTACGAGCAGTACTTC. The whole variable domain, remainder taken from reference TRBV11-2 and TRBJ2-7, is EAGVAQSPRYKIIEKRQSVAFWCNPISGHATLYWYQQILGQGPKLLIQFQNNGVVDDSQLPKDRFSAERLKGVDSTLKIQPAKLEDSAVYLCASSLSVGSYEQYFGPGTRLTVT.

The chain is built from TRBV6-5 and TRBJ1-2; TRBD1 agrees at 8 bases. The germline V gene encodes CDR1 MNHEY and CDR2 SVGAGI. There are 13 residues in the CDR3. The V and J ends lost 6 bases and 4 bases, in that order; junction bases with no gene match: 4. The CDR3 here is CASRRQGSYGYTF. The CDR3 coding sequence is TGTGCCAGCAGGAGACAGGGGTCCTATGGCTACACCTTC.

V usage is TRBV7-9 and J usage is TRBJ2-5; 9 nucleotides line up with TRBD2. This CDR3 region has 14 residues. Germline V gene sequence: CDR1 SEHNR, CDR2 FQNEAQ (reference sequence). V was clipped by 2 bases and J by 4 bases; unmatched bases: 2. The CDR3 loop is CASSLLAGRETQYF. CDR3 nucleotide sequence: TGTGCCAGCAGCTTACTAGCGGGGAGAGAGACCCAGTACTTC.

A single count supports this clone. This chain uses TRBV3-1 (or the pseudogene TRBV3-2) with TRBJ2-2; 10 bases are shared with TRBD1. V lost 4 bases and J lost 6; bases outside the gene matches: 14. CDR3 length: 18 residues. Germline CDR1 is LGHDT and CDR2 is YNNKEL (reference sequence). The DNA of the CDR3 is TGTGCCAGCAGCCTCCTCGGGACAGGGGTTTCATTGGCCGGGGAGCTGTTTTTT. The encoded protein is CASSLLGTGVSLAGELFF.

In this sample, this clone turned up once. The rearrangement joins TRBV5-1 to TRBJ1-2; 8 positions match TRBD1. Germline V gene lookup returns CDR1 SGHRS and CDR2 YFSETQ. The CDR3 consists of 14 residues. Trimming took 3 bases from V and 3 from J; bases not matched to a gene: 4. In DNA form, the CDR3 reads TGCGCCAGCAGCTCGGCGACAGGGGACTATGGCTACACCTTC. It is translated as CASSSATGDYGYTF. Full variable domain (outside the CDR3, taken from reference TRBV5-1 and TRBJ1-2): KAGVTQTPRYLIKTRGQQVTLSCSPISGHRSVSWYQQTPGQGLQFLFEYFSETQRNKGNFPGRFSGRQFSNSRSEMNVSTLELGDSALYLCASSSATGDYGYTFGSGTRLTVV.

The chain couples TRBV9 to TRBJ2-2; D not certain. Trimming shortened V by 2 bases and J by 7 bases, and 9 bases separated the two germline ends. Germline V CDR1 and CDR2: SGDLS, YYNGEE. The CDR3 consists of 13 residues. This CDR3 reads CASSVYFDGELFF. DNA of the CDR3: TGTGCCAGCAGCGTTTACTTCGACGGGGAGCTGTTTTTT.

This chain uses TRBV18 with TRBJ1-2, with D possibly TRBD1 on 5 matching bases. The CDR3 spans 14 residues. CDR1 and CDR2 from the germline V gene are KGHSH and LQKENI. Trimming pared 6 bases from V and 4 bases from J, leaving 15 bases between. The CDR3 DNA reads TGTGCCAGCTCCACCGGTGGCAGGGTCTATGGCTACACCTTC. Translated, it gives CASSTGGRVYGYTF.

The chain employs TRBV12-3 or TRBV12-4 and TRBJ2-5; maybe TRBD1 (5 bases). Trimming removed 4 bases from V and 6 bases from J, with 12 bases in between. The CDR3 covers 13 residues. CDR3 bases: TGTGCCAGCAGTTCGCAGGGATTGCAGACCCAGTACTTC. Translating gives CASSSQGLQTQYF.

This clone has a single count. The chain has TRBV19 and TRBJ1-2; D is perhaps TRBD1 (6 bases). CDR1 LNHDA and CDR2 SQIVND come from the germline V gene (reference sequence). This CDR3 has 14 residues. With 5 bases removed from V and 5 bases from J, the gap between germline ends came to 15 bases. The CDR3 DNA sequence: TGTGCCAGTAGTGTGGTATACAGGGAATATGGCTACACCTTC. Its translation is CASSVVYREYGYTF.

The chain is built from TRBV27 and TRBJ2-7, with TRBD1 as a possible D gene (6 bases). The V gene's germline CDR1 is MNHEY and CDR2 SMNVEV (reference sequence). The CDR3 runs to 14 residues. The V gene lost 2 bases and the J gene lost 3 bases, with 11 bases spanning the gap. CDR3 amino acids: CASSLRDNLYEQYF. Written as DNA, the CDR3 is TGTGCCAGCAGTTTAAGGGACAACCTCTACGAGCAGTACTTC.

The chain uses TRBV6-1 and TRBJ2-5; a weak D match, TRBD2 (6 bases). V dropped 5 bases and J dropped 0 bases, with 7 bases sitting between them. This CDR3 has 13 amino acids. Germline V gene sequence: CDR1 MNHNS, CDR2 SASEGT. The CDR3 reads CASSSSDQETQYF. The DNA for the CDR3 is TGTGCCAGCAGTTCTAGCGACCAAGAGACCCAGTACTTC.

The V gene is TRBV2, the J gene TRBJ2-7; D perhaps matches TRBD1 (5 bases). Trimming pared 4 bases from V and 7 bases from J, leaving 14 bases between. Per the germline V gene, CDR1 is SNHLY and CDR2 is FYNNEI. The CDR3 sequence is 13 residues long. The CDR3 nucleotides read TGTGCCAGCAGTGCAGACAGCCTGGGGGAGCAGTACTTC. Protein sequence: CASSADSLGEQYF.

This sequence joins TRBV3-1 (or the pseudogene TRBV3-2) and TRBJ2-7; the match to TRBD2 covers 11 bases. The CDR3 sequence is 18 residues long. With 0 bases clipped from V and 1 base from J, the junction kept 8 bases outside the gene matches. Germline V CDR1 and CDR2: LGHDT, YNNKEL (reference sequence). The CDR3 here is CASSQEPLLAGGSYEQYF. The DNA for the CDR3 is TGTGCCAGCAGCCAAGAACCCCTTCTAGCGGGGGGTTCCTACGAGCAGTACTTC.

This clone appeared a few times. The chain employs TRBV7-3 and TRBJ2-7; 7 positions match TRBD2. Germline V gives CDR1 SGHTA, CDR2 FQGTGA. Germline trimming cut 5 bases from V and 0 bases from J; bases unmatched to any gene: 4. This CDR3 spans 14 amino acids. The CDR3 loop reads CASSPSGPSYEQYF. The CDR3 nucleotides read TGTGCCAGCAGCCCTAGCGGACCCTCCTACGAGCAGTACTTC.

This clone was seen a single time. The chain combines TRBV27 with TRBJ2-1, with 8 bases matching TRBD2. This CDR3 comprises 15 residues. Trimming at V came to 2 bases and at J to 2 bases, leaving 2 bases not matched to a gene. Germline CDR1 reads MNHEY; CDR2 reads SMNVEV (reference sequence). The CDR3 reads CASSLAGGAYNEQFF. CDR3 nucleotide sequence: TGTGCCAGCAGTTTAGCGGGAGGCGCCTACAATGAGCAGTTCTTC.

This chain joins TRBV24-1 and TRBJ1-1; D is possibly TRBD1 (6 bases). The CDR3 runs to 13 residues. V was shortened by 4 bases and J by 8 bases, with 13 bases between the two germline ends. The germline V gene has CDR1 KGHDR and CDR2 SFDVKD. CDR3 sequence reads: CATSESDSDEAFF. For the CDR3, the DNA is TGTGCCACCAGTGAATCGGACAGCGACGAAGCTTTCTTT.